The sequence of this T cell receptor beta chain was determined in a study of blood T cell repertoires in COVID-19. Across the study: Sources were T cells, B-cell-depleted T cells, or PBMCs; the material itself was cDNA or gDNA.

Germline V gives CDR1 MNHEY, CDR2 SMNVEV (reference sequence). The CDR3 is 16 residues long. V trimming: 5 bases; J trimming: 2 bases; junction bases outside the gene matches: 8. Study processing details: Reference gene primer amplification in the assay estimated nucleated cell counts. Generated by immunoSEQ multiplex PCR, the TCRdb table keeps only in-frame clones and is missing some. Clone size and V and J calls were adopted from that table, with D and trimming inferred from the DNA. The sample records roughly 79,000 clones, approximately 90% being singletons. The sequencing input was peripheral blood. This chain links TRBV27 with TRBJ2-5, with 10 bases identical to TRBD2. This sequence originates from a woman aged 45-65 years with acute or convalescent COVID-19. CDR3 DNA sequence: TGTGCCAGCAGTCTTTTAGCGGGGGGCGCACAAGAGACCCAGTACTTC. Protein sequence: CASSLLAGGAQETQYF.